The clone carrying this T cell receptor (beta chain) was seen repeatedly, ten times or more. Its antigen is unknown. The data derive from a study of Graves' ophthalmopathy and Graves' hyperthyroidism. Overall study: Cases classed as stable hyperthyroidism had no ophthalmopathy within 18 months of follow-up.

Patients newly diagnosed with hyperthyroidism, under 2 months' duration, were aged 18 to 65, the study reports. The CDR3 extends over 14 amino acids. CDR1 and CDR2 from the germline V gene are SGHVS and FQNEAQ. Trimming took off 5 bases at V and 0 bases at J, with 11 bases between the two ends. Points from the study as a whole: Prediction of ophthalmopathy progression reached roughly 64% sensitivity and roughly 72% specificity.

RNA transcripts served as template for amplifying TCR beta CDR3 sequences. HTBI primers primed a first-round RT-PCR, and a second-round multiplex PCR followed. Each CDR3 protein is one row after TCRdb ran MiXCR on the multiplex PCR reads. Counted here are approximately 1.2 million distinct CDR3 sequences, about two fifths occurring once; the ten biggest clones make up approximately 12%. The receptor was isolated from an adult man with Graves' hyperthyroidism. The chain uses TRBV7-8 and TRBJ2-7, with D possibly being TRBD2 (5 bases). What was sequenced was peripheral blood or thyroid tissue (not recorded which). This CDR3 reads CASSHPGSSYEQYF. For the CDR3, the DNA is TGTGCCAGCAGCCATCCGGGGTCCTCCTACGAGCAGTACTTC.